This is a list of T cell receptor beta chains from one sample in a study of blood T cell repertoires in COVID-19. Sequenced by immunoSEQ multiplex PCR; TCRdb stores in-frame clones only, minus some. This table has more than 150,000 clones, 85% to 95% appearing once. The sequencing input was peripheral blood. Source of these receptors: a man younger than 40 with COVID-19, enrolled during active disease. Both conserved end residues are part of each CDR3. A D gene is named only where the DNA matches it firmly. Not all rows give a size; the values are once, few, many and, for expanded clones, a class.

J gene,D gene,CDR3 length,V gene,clone size,CDR3 DNA,CDR3 protein
TRBJ1-1,-,15,TRBV4-2,few,TGTGCCAGCACCCAAGGGGGTCGGGAGAACACTGAAGCTTTCTTT,CASTQGGRENTEAFF
TRBJ2-7,TRBD2,13,TRBV9,once,TGTGCCAGCAGCGACCCGGGAGGGGCCGAGCAGTACTTC,CASSDPGGAEQYF
TRBJ2-3,TRBD1,15,TRBV7-3,-,TGTGCCAGCAGCCCAGGGGGCGTTTGGGCAGATACGCAGTATTTT,CASSPGGVWADTQYF
TRBJ1-2,-,13,TRBV5-6,-,TGTGCCAGCAGCTTGGGTGCACGGGATGGCTACACCTTC,CASSLGARDGYTF
TRBJ2-1,TRBD2,16,TRBV9,-,TGTGCCAGCAGCGTCACCCTAGCGGGGGGTCTGGATGAGCAGTTCTTC,CASSVTLAGGLDEQFF
TRBJ2-2,TRBD1,18,TRBV9,-,TGTGCCAGCAGCCCCGGACAGGGGGTATTCGCGAACACCGGGGAGCTGTTTTTT,CASSPGQGVFANTGELFF
TRBJ1-6,-,14,TRBV25-1,-,TGTGCCAGCAGTGACGGAGGCTATAATTCACCCCTCCACTTT,CASSDGGYNSPLHF
TRBJ1-2,TRBD1,15,TRBV19,-,TGTGCCAGTAGTCCGGGACAGCAACTTAACTATGGCTACACCTTC,CASSPGQQLNYGYTF
TRBJ1-2,-,14,TRBV19,once,TGTGCCAGTAGTATTCAACCACAAATCTATGGCTACACCTTC,CASSIQPQIYGYTF
TRBJ1-2,-,13,TRBV12-3/TRBV12-4,-,TGTGCCAGCAGAAAGGGGGTATACTATGGCTACACCTTC,CASRKGVYYGYTF
TRBJ1-2,TRBD1,16,TRBV27,few,TGTGCCAGCAGTCCGATCCGGGACAGGGATAACTATGGCTACACCTTC,CASSPIRDRDNYGYTF
TRBJ1-5,-,16,TRBV30,-,TGTGCCTGGAGTCTCAGCCAGGTTGCCCAGCATCAGCCCCAGCATTTT,CAWSLSQVAQHQPQHF
TRBJ2-7,-,16,TRBV6-5,-,TGTGCCAGCAGTTACGGTGGAGGGGCTATTTCCTACGAGCAGTACTTC,CASSYGGGAISYEQYF
TRBJ2-7,TRBD2,18,TRBV9,-,TGTGCCAGCAGCGTTGGGACTAGCGGGGGCCTAACACTCTACGAGCAGTACTTC,CASSVGTSGGLTLYEQYF
TRBJ2-3,-,13,TRBV5-4,-,TGTGCCAGCAGCTTCGGGGGATCAGATACGCAGTATTTT,CASSFGGSDTQYF
TRBJ1-6,-,15,TRBV6-5,once,TGTGCCAGCAGTCCTGGCGGATCACGGAATTCACCCCTCCACTTT,CASSPGGSRNSPLHF
TRBJ1-6,TRBD1,14,TRBV6-5,-,TGTGCCAGCAGCCGACAGGGACAGGATTCACCCCTCCACTTT,CASSRQGQDSPLHF
TRBJ1-2,TRBD1,16,TRBV6-5,-,TGTGCCAGCAGTTACTCAGGGACAGGGGGTACCTATGGCTACACCTTC,CASSYSGTGGTYGYTF
TRBJ1-6,TRBD1,14,TRBV6-5,-,TGTGCCAGCAGCCACGGGGACAGTAATTCACCCCTCCACTTT,CASSHGDSNSPLHF
TRBJ1-6,TRBD1,16,TRBV5-1,once,TGCGCCAGCAGCTTCCACGACAGGGGGCAGGAGTCACCCCTCCACTTT,CASSFHDRGQESPLHF
TRBJ2-7,-,17,TRBV5-6,-,TGTGCCAGCCGGCCGGGTTTGAGAGGGCTTACCTCCTACGAGCAGTACTTC,CASRPGLRGLTSYEQYF
TRBJ2-5,TRBD2,21,TRBV9,-,TGTGCCAGCAGCGTAGTAGGAGTTAGCGGGGGGGCGTTTTCGTCCCAAGAGACCCAGTACTTC,CASSVVGVSGGAFSSQETQYF
TRBJ1-5,TRBD1,14,TRBV27,-,TGTGCCAGCAGAAGGGACAGGATTCGTCAGCCCCAGCATTTT,CASRRDRIRQPQHF
TRBJ1-2,-,15,TRBV7-9,-,TGTGCCAGCAGCTCGAACTGGGCGCCCCTCTATGGCTACACCTTC,CASSSNWAPLYGYTF
TRBJ2-3,-,15,TRBV14,-,TGTGCCAGCAGCCAAGAGGGACTGTACACAGATACGCAGTATTTT,CASSQEGLYTDTQYF
TRBJ1-1,TRBD1,13,TRBV2,-,TGTGCCACCCACAGGGGGTTGAACACTGAAGCTTTCTTT,CATHRGLNTEAFF
TRBJ1-2,-,13,TRBV5-4,-,TGTGCCAGCAGCTTCTCGGGGGACTATGGCTACACCTTC,CASSFSGDYGYTF